These 16 T cell receptor beta chains were sequenced from one sample in a study of PD-1 blockade in mismatch repair-deficient tumors. Clones were sequenced by immunoSEQ multiplex PCR, and TCRdb holds only the in-frame ones, with some missing. The data hold 4,000 or so clones, with about 79% observed a single time. Regarding time point: archival surgical resection tumor tissue. The sequencing used primary tumor tissue, collected from a patient treated with pembrolizumab. These receptors were collected from an adult with mismatch repair-deficient cancer.

The chain has TRBV28 and TRBJ1-4, with 8 bases aligning to TRBD1. CDR1 MDHEN and CDR2 SYDVKM come from the germline V gene. The CDR3 totals 15 residues. The J segment lost 5 bases and the V segment lost 6 bases, leaving 8 bases of the junction unmatched. The CDR3 DNA reads as TGTGCCAGCAGAACCCCCGGGACAGGAAATGAAAAACTGTTTTTT. The encoded protein is CASRTPGTGNEKLFF.

The rearrangement links TRBV27 to TRBJ2-5; 9 nucleotides agree with TRBD2. J gave up 4 bases and V 4 bases, and 13 bases lay outside the gene matches. Per germline, CDR1 MNHEY and CDR2 SMNVEV (reference sequence). The CDR3 runs to 17 residues. The CDR3 bases are TGTGCCAGCAGTTCGAGGACTAGCGCAGGTGCGGTAGAGACCCAGTACTTC. This translates into CASSSRTSAGAVETQYF.

The chain carries TRBV7-9 and TRBJ1-5, with TRBD1 as a possible D gene (6 bases). This CDR3 has 15 amino acids. Trimming removed 1 base from V and 6 bases from J, with 13 bases in between. Germline assignment: CDR1 SEHNR and CDR2 FQNEAQ (reference sequence). The CDR3 sequence is CASSLGGGGGQPQHF. For the CDR3, the DNA is TGTGCCAGCAGCTTAGGAGGGGGGGGAGGTCAGCCCCAGCATTTT.

The rearrangement joins TRBV5-4 to TRBJ2-3; 10 positions agree with TRBD1. V gave up 6 bases and J gave up 4 bases; unmatched junction bases: 11. The CDR3 spans 16 residues. Looked up from germline, CDR1 is SGHNT and CDR2 is YYREEE (reference sequence). The CDR3, as DNA: TGTGCCAGCAACCCGACAGGGGGCCGGGGGGCAGATACGCAGTATTTT. Amino acid sequence: CASNPTGGRGADTQYF.

The chain carries TRBV28 and TRBJ1-6; 8 nucleotides agree with TRBD1. With V trimmed by 5 bases and J by 7 bases, 7 bases remained unmatched. In germline, CDR1 is MDHEN, CDR2 SYDVKM. The CDR3 covers 15 residues. The DNA for the CDR3 is TGTGCCAGCAGTCAACGGACAGGGCCGAATTCACCCCTCCACTTT. Residues: CASSQRTGPNSPLHF.

The table lists this clone with a few counts. The J gene is TRBJ1-3, the V gene TRBV27, with a tentative D call TRBD1 (6 bases). Germline V gene data show CDR1 as MNHEY and CDR2 as SMNVEV (reference sequence). Trimming left V 4 bases short and J 2 bases short, with 9 bases between. This CDR3 is built from 14 residues. The CDR3 here is CASSSQGTGNTIYF. The CDR3 nucleotides are TGTGCCAGCAGTTCACAGGGCACTGGAAACACCATATATTTT.

The gene calls are TRBV4-2 and TRBJ2-2, with 14 bases matching TRBD2. CDR3 length equals 18 residues. Germline V CDR1 and CDR2: LGHNA, YNFKEQ. V lost 3 bases and J lost 1; bases outside the gene matches: 4. The CDR3 is CASSQAGTSGRNTGELFF. The CDR3, as DNA: TGTGCCAGCAGCCAGGCCGGGACTAGCGGGAGGAACACCGGGGAGCTGTTTTTT.

By proportion, this clone is large. The V call is TRBV7-9, the J call TRBJ1-3, with D maybe TRBD1 (6 bases). The CDR3 is 15 residues long. Germline CDR1 and CDR2: SEHNR and FQNEAQ (reference sequence). Trimming shortened V by 2 bases and J by 6 bases, and 14 bases separated the two germline ends. The CDR3 DNA sequence: TGTGCCAGCAGCTTAACCCAGGGGTTAGCAAACACCATATATTTT. Translating it yields CASSLTQGLANTIYF.

The CDR3 protein is CASSRQGASNQPQHF. The CDR3 nucleotides are TGTGCCAGTAGTAGGCAGGGGGCTAGCAATCAGCCCCAGCATTTT. The chain couples TRBV19 to TRBJ1-5, with 8 bases matching TRBD1. CDR1 is LNHDA and CDR2 is SQIVND in the germline V gene (reference sequence). The CDR3 contains 15 residues. Germline trimming cut 4 bases from V and 0 bases from J; bases unmatched to any gene: 2.

Only a few counts were recorded for this clone. The chain has TRBV2 and TRBJ1-1, with 8 bases lining up with TRBD1. The J segment lost 2 bases and the V segment lost 4 bases, leaving 9 bases of the junction unmatched. Germline V CDR1 and CDR2: SNHLY, FYNNEI. The CDR3 is 16 residues long. The CDR3 is CASSVRQGAGNTEAFF. The CDR3 bases are TGTGCCAGCAGTGTTCGGCAGGGGGCGGGTAACACTGAAGCTTTCTTT. Based on the CDR3 plus reference TRBV2 and TRBJ1-1, the full variable domain is EPEVTQTPSHQVTQMGQEVILRCVPISNHLYFYWYRQILGQKVEFLVSFYNNEISEKSEIFDDQFSVERPDGSNFTLKIRSTKLEDSAMYFCASSVRQGAGNTEAFFGQGTRLTVV.

This clone was seen once. The chain joins TRBV11-3 to TRBJ2-3; no definite D call. Trimming stripped 2 bases from V and 4 bases from J, with 13 bases between. The CDR3 is 15 amino acids. Germline CDR1 reads SGHNT; CDR2 reads YENEEA. The CDR3, as DNA: TGTGCCAGCAGCTTAATGCTGAACTCCCCAGATACGCAGTATTTT. This translates into CASSLMLNSPDTQYF.

The chain uses TRBV7-3 and TRBJ2-5, with D unresolved. V lost 1 base, J lost 5 bases, and 8 bases lay in between. This CDR3 is built from 13 residues. Germline CDR1 and CDR2: SGHTA and FQGTGA. The CDR3 DNA reads TGTGCCAGCAGCTTAAATGAGTGGGAGACCCAGTACTTC. It is translated as CASSLNEWETQYF.

The rearrangement uses TRBV20-1 and TRBJ2-7; D gene uncertain. CDR1 and CDR2 from the germline V gene are DFQATT and SNEGSKA (reference sequence). The CDR3 has 11 amino acids. CDR3 bases: TGCAGGGTCGACAACTCCTACGAGCAGTACTTC. It encodes CRVDNSYEQYF.

The J gene is TRBJ2-7, the V gene TRBV9; 7 nucleotides agree with TRBD2. Germline V gene sequence: CDR1 SGDLS, CDR2 YYNGEE. Trimming cost V 0 bases and J 5 bases; bases outside gene matches: 8. CDR3 length: 15 amino acids. The CDR3 sequence is CASSVAGGSYHEQYF. In DNA form, the CDR3 reads TGTGCCAGCAGCGTAGCAGGCGGGAGTTATCACGAGCAGTACTTC.

This clone was found once. This rearrangement joins TRBV19 to TRBJ2-7; TRBD1 is a possible D gene (6 bases). The CDR3 is 16 amino acids. The germline CDR1 and CDR2 sequences are LNHDA and SQIVND (reference sequence). V gave up 8 bases and J gave up 5 bases, with 25 bases separating them. CDR3 DNA sequence: TGTGCCAGTCGTGCGTCGTCCTTAGGGGGAATCGACGAGCAGTACTTC. Residues: CASRASSLGGIDEQYF.

This chain joins TRBV6-5 and TRBJ2-7, with 11 bases identical to TRBD2. Germline V gene data show CDR1 as MNHEY and CDR2 as SVGAGI. J was trimmed by 3 bases and V by 4 bases; bases with no gene match: 8. This CDR3 region has 16 residues. The chain's CDR3 is CASSLSLAGGFYEQYF. The CDR3 nucleotides are TGTGCCAGCAGTTTATCTTTAGCGGGAGGGTTCTACGAGCAGTACTTC.